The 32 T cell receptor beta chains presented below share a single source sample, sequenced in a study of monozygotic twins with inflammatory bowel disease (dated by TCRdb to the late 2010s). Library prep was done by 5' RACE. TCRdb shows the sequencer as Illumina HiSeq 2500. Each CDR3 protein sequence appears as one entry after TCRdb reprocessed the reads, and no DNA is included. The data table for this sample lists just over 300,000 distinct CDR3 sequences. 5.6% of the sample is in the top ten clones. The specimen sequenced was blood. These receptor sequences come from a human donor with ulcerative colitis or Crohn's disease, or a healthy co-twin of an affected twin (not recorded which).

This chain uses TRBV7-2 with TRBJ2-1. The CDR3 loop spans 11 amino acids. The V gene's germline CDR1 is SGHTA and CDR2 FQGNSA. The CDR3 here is CATTVYNEQFF. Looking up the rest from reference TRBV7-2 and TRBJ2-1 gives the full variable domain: GAGVSQSPSNKVTEKGKDVELRCDPISGHTALYWYRQSLGQGLEFLIYFQGNSAPDKSGLPSDRFSAERTGGSVSTLTIQRTQQEDSAVYLCATTVYNEQFFGPGTRLTVL.

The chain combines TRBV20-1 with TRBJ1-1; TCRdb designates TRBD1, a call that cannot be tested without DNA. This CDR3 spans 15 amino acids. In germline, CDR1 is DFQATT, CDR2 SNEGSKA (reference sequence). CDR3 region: CSARPPDRKNTEAFF.

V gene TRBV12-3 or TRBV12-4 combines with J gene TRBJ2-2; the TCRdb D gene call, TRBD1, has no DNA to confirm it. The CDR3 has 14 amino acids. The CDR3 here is CASSSGQSTGELFF.

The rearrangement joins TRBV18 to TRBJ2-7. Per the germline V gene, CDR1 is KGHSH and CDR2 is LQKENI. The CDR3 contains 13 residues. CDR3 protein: CASSPPELNEQYF.

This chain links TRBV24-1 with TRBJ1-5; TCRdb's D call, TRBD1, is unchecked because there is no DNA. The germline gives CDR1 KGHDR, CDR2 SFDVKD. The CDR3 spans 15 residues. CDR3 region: CATSEGGAKAQPQHF.

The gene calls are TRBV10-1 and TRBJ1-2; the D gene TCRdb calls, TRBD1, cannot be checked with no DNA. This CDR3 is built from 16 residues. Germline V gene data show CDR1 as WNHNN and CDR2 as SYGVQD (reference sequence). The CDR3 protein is CASSGAARYTNYGYTF.

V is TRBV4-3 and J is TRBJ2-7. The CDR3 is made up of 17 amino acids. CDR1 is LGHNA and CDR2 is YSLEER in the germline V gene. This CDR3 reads CASSQDTYFGRGYEQYF.

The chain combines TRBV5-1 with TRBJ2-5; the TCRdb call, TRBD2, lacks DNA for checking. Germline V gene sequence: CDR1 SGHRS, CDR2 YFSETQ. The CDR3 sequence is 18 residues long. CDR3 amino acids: CASSLARWGAGREETQYF.

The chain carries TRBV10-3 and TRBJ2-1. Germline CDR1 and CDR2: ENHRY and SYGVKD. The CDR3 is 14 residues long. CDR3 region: CAISVKETGNEQFF.

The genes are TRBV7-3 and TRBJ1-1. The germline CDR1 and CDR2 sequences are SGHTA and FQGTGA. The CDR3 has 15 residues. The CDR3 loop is CASSLTTNRNTEAFF.

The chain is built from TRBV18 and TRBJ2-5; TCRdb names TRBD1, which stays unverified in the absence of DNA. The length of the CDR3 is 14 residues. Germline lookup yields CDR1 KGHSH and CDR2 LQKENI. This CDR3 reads CASSHGQGTETQYF.

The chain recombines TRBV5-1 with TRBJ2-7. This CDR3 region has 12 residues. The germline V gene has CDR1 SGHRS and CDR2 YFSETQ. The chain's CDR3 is CASKRESYEQYF.

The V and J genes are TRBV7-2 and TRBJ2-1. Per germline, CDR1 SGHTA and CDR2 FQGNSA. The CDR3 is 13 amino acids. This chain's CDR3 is CASSRGLDDEQFF.

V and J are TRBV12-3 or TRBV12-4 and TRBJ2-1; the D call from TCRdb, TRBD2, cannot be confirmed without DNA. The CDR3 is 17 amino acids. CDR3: CASSYLPSGILYNEQFF.

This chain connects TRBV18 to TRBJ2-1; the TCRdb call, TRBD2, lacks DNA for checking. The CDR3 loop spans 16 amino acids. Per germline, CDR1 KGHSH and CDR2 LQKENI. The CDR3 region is CASSHGLAGNYNEQFF.

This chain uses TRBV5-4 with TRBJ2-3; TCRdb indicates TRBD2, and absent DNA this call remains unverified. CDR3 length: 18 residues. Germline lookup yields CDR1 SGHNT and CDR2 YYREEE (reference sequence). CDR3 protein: CASSPKRLAGGRTDTQYF. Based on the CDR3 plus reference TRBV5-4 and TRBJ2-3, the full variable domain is ETGVTQSPTHLIKTRGQQVTLRCSSQSGHNTVSWYQQALGQGPQFIFQYYREEENGRGNFPPRFSGLQFPNYSSELNVNALELDDSALYLCASSPKRLAGGRTDTQYFGPGTRLTVL.

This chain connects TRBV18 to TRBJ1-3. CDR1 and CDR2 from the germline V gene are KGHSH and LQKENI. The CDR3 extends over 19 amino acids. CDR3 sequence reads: CASSPNTLYGQTSGNTIYF. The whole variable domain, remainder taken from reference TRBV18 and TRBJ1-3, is NAGVMQNPRHLVRRRGQEARLRCSPMKGHSHVYWYRQLPEEGLKFMVYLQKENIIDESGMPKERFSAEFPKEGPSILRIQQVVRGDSAAYFCASSPNTLYGQTSGNTIYFGEGSWLTVV.

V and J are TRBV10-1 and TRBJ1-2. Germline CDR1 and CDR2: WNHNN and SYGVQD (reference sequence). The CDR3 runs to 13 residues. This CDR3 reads CASSEAADYGYTF.

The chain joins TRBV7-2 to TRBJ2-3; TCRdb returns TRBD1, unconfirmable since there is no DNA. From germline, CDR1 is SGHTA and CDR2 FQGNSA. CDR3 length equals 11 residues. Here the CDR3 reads CAATGTDTQYF.

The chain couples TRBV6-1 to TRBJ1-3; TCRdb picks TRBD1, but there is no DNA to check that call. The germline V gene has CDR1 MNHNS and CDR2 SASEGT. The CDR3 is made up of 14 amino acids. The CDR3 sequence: CASRGRDSGNTIYF.

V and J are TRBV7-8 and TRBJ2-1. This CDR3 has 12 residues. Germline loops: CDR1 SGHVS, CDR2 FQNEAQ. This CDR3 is CASSFFWNEQFF.

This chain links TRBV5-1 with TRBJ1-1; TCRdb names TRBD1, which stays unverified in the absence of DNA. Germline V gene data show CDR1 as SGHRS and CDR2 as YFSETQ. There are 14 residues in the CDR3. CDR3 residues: CASNPGALNTEAFF. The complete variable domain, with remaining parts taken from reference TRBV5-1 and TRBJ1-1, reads KAGVTQTPRYLIKTRGQQVTLSCSPISGHRSVSWYQQTPGQGLQFLFEYFSETQRNKGNFPGRFSGRQFSNSRSEMNVSTLELGDSALYLCASNPGALNTEAFFGQGTRLTVV.

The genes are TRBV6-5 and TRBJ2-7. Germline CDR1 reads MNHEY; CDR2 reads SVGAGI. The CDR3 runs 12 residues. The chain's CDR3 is CASSLGAGEQYF.

CDR3 protein: CASRTTGAYEQYF. The chain uses TRBV2 and TRBJ2-7; TCRdb selects TRBD1, and the lack of DNA leaves this call unchecked. The CDR3 loop spans 13 amino acids. Germline values: CDR1 SNHLY, CDR2 FYNNEI.

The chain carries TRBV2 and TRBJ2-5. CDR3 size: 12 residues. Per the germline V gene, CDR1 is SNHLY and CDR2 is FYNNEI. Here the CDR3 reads CASSDSRQAQYF.

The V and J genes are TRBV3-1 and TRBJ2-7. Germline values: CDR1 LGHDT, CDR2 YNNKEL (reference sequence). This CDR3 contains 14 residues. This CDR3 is CASSQVMGNVGQYF.

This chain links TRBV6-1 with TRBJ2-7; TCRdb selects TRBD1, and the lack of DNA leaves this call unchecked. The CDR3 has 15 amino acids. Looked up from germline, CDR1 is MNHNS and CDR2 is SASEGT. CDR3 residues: CASRRPDREGYEQYF.

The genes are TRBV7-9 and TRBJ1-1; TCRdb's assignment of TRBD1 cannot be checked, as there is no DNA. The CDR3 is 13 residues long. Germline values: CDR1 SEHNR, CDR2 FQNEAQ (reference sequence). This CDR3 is CASSLRGRGSAFF.

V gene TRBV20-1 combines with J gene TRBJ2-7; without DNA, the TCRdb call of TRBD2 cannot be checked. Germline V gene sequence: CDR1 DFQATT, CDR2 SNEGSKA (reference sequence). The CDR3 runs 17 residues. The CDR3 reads CSAPVGLAGGRRYEQYF.

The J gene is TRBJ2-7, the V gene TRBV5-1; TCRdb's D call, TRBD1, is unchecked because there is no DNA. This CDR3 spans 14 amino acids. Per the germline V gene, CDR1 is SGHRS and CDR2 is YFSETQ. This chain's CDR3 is CASSPGTPAGEQYF.

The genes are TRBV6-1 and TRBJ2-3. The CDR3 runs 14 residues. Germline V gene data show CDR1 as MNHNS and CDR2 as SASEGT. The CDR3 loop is CASSGRPGTDTQYF.

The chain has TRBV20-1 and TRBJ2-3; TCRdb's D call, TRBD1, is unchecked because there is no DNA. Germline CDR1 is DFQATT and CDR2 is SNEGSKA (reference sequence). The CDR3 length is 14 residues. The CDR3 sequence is CSARDGDRKDTQYF.